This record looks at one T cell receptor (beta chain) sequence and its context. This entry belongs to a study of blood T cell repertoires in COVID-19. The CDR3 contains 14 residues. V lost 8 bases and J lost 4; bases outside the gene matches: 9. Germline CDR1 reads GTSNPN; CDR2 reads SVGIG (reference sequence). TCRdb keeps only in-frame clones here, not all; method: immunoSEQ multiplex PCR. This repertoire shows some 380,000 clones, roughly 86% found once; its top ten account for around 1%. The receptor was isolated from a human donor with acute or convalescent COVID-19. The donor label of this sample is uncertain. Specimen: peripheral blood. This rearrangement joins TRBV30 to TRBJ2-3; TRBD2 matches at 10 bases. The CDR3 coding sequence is TGTGCCGGAAGTAGCGGGGGGTCCCCAGATACGCAGTATTTT. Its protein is CAGSSGGSPDTQYF.